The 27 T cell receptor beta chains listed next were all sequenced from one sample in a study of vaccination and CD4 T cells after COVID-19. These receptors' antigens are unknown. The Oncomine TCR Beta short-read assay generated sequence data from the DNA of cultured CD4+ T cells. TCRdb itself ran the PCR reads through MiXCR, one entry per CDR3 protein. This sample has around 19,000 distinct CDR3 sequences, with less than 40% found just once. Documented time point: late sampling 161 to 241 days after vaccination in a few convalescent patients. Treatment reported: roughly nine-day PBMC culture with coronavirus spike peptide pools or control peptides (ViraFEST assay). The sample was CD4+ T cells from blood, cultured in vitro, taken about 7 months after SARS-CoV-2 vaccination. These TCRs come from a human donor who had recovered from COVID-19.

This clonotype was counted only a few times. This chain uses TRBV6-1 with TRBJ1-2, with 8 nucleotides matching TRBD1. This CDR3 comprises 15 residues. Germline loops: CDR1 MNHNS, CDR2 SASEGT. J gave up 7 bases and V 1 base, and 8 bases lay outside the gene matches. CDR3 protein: CASSEVQGAPFGYTF. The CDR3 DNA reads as TGTGCCAGCAGTGAAGTGCAGGGGGCGCCTTTTGGCTACACCTTC.

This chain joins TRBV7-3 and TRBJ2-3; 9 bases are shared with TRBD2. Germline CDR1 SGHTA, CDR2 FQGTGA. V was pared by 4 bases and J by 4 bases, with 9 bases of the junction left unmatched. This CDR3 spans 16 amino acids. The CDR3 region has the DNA TGTGCCAGCAGCTCCGACTCTAGCGGGATCTCAGATACGCAGTATTTT. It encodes CASSSDSSGISDTQYF.

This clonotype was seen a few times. The CDR3 coding sequence is TGCAGTGCTGAGGGACTAGCGGGTGGCGAGCAGTACTTC. Protein: CSAEGLAGGEQYF. The chain carries TRBV20-1 and TRBJ2-7; 12 positions match TRBD2. Germline CDR1 DFQATT, CDR2 SNEGSKA (reference sequence). V was clipped by 5 bases and J by 6 bases; unmatched bases: 5. The CDR3 spans 13 residues.

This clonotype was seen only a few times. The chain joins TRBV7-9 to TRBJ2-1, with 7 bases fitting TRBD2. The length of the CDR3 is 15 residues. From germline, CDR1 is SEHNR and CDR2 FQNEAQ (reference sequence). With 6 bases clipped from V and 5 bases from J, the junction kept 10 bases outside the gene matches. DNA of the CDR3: TGTGCCAGCAGGCCGAGGAGCGGGACTCACAATGAGCAGTTCTTC. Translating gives CASRPRSGTHNEQFF.

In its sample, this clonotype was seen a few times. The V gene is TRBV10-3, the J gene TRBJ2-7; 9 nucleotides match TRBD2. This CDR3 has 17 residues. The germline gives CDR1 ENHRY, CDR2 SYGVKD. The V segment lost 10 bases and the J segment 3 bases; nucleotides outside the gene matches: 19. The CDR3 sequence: CATLSGLAGRQGYEQYF. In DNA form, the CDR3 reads TGTGCCACCCTCTCCGGGCTAGCGGGACGGCAGGGCTACGAGCAGTACTTC.

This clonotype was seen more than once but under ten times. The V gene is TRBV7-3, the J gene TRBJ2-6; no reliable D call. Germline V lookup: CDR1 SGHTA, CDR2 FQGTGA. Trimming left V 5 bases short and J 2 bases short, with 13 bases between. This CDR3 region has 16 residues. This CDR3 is CASSPGMSAGANVLTF. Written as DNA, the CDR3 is TGTGCCAGCAGCCCCGGTATGAGCGCTGGGGCCAACGTCCTGACTTTC.

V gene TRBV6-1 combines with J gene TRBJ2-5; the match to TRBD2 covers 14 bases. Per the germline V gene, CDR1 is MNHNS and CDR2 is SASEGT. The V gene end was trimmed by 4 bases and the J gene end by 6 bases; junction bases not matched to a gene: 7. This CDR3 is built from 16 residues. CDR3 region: CASSAGTSGSLKTQYF. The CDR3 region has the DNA TGTGCCAGCAGTGCTGGGACTAGCGGGAGCTTAAAGACCCAGTACTTC.

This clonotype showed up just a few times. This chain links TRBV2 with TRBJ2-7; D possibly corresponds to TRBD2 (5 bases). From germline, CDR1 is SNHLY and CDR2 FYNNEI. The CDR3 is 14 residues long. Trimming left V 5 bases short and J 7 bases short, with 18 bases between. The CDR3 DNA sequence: TGTGCCAGCAGTTCGGCCCCAAGCGGCGTAGAGCAGTACTTC. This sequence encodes CASSSAPSGVEQYF.

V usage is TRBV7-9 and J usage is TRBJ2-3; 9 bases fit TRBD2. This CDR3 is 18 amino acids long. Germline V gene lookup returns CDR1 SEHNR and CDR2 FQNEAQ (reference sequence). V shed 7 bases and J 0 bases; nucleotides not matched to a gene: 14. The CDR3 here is CASNKAGSSGTSTDTQYF. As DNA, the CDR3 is TGTGCCAGCAACAAAGCGGGGTCTAGCGGGACTAGCACAGATACGCAGTATTTT. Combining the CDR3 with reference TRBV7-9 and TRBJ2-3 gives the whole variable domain DTGVSQNPRHKITKRGQNVTFRCDPISEHNRLYWYRQTLGQGPEFLTYFQNEAQLEKSRLLSDRFSAERPKGSFSTLEIQRTEQGDSAMYLCASNKAGSSGTSTDTQYFGPGTRLTVL.

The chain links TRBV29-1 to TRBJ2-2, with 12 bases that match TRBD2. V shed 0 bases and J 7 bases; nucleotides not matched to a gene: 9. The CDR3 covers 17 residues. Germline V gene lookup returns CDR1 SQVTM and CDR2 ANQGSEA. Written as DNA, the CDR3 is TGCAGCGTTGAAGATCGACTAGCGGGAGTCATGAGCGGGGAGCTGTTTTTT. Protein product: CSVEDRLAGVMSGELFF.

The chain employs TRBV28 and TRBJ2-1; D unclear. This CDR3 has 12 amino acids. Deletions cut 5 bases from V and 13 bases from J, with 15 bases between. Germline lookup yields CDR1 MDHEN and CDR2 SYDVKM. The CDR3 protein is CASSLSSRAQFF. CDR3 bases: TGTGCCAGCAGTCTAAGTTCACGGGCTCAGTTCTTC. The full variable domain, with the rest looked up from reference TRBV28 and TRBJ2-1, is DVKVTQSSRYLVKRTGEKVFLECVQDMDHENMFWYRQDPGLGLRLIYFSYDVKMKEKGDIPEGYSVSREKKERFSLILESASTNQTSMYLCASSLSSRAQFFGPGTRLTVL.

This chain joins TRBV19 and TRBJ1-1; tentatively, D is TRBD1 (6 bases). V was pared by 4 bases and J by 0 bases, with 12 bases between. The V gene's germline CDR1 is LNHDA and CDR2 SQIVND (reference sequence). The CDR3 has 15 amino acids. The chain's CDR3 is CASSSPGAVNTEAFF. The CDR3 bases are TGTGCCAGTAGTAGCCCAGGGGCGGTGAACACTGAAGCTTTCTTT. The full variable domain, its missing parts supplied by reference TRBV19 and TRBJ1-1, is DGGITQSPKYLFRKEGQNVTLSCEQNLNHDAMYWYRQDPGQGLRLIYYSQIVNDFQKGDIAEGYSVSREKKESFPLTVTSAQKNPTAFYLCASSSPGAVNTEAFFGQGTRLTVV.

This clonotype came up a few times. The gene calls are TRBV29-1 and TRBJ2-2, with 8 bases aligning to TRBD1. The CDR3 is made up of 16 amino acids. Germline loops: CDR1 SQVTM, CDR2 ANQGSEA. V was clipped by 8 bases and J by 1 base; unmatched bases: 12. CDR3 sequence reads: CSFQKGGQGNTGELFF. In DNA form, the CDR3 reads TGCAGCTTCCAGAAGGGTGGACAGGGGAACACCGGGGAGCTGTTTTTT.

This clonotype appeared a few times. CDR3 protein: CASSDGVAGLNEQFF. CDR3 bases: TGTGCCAGCAGTGATGGAGTAGCGGGATTAAATGAGCAGTTCTTC. This rearrangement joins TRBV6-1 to TRBJ2-1, with TRBD2 identical over 8 bases. V trimming: 3 bases; J trimming: 7 bases; junction bases outside the gene matches: 8. Germline V gene data show CDR1 as MNHNS and CDR2 as SASEGT. The CDR3 runs to 15 residues.

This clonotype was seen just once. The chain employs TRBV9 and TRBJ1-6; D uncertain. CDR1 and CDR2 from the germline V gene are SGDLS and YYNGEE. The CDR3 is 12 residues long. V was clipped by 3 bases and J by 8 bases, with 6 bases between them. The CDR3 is CASSARDSPLHF. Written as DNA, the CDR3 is TGTGCCAGCAGCGCCAGAGATTCACCCCTCCACTTT.

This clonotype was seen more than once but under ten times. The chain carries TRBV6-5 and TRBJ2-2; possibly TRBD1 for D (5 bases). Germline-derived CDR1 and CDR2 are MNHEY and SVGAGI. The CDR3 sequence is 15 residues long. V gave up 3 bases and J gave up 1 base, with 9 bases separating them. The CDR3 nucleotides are TGTGCCAGCAGTTATGGGGCGGAGAACACCGGGGAGCTGTTTTTT. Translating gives CASSYGAENTGELFF.

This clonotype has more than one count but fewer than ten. The CDR3 region is CASSLSLAEGRGYGYTF. The DNA of the CDR3 is TGTGCCAGCAGTCTGTCCCTTGCGGAGGGACGGGGCTATGGCTACACCTTC. The rearrangement joins TRBV28 to TRBJ1-2, with TRBD1 as a possible D gene (5 bases). V lost 5 bases, J lost 4 bases, and 23 bases lay in between. Germline lookup yields CDR1 MDHEN and CDR2 SYDVKM. This CDR3 is built from 17 residues.

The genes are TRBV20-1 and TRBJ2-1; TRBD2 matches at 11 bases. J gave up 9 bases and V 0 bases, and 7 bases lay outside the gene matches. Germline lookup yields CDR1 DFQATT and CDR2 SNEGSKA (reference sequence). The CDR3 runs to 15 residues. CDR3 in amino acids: CSARELAGGSGEQFF. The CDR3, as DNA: TGCAGTGCTAGAGAGCTAGCGGGAGGTTCCGGTGAGCAGTTCTTC.

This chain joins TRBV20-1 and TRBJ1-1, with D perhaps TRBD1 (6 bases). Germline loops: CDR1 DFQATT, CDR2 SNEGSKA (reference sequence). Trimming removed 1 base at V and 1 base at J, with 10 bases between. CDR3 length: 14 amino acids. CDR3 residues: CSARVGGPNTEAFF. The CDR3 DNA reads TGCAGTGCTAGAGTTGGGGGGCCGAACACTGAAGCTTTCTTT.

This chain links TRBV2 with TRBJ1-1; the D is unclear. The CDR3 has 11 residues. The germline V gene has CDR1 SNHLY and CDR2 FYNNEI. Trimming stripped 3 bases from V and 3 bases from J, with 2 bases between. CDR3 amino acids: CASSEDTEAFF. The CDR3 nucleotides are TGTGCCAGCAGTGAGGACACTGAAGCTTTCTTT.

The CDR3 region has the DNA TGTGCCAGCAGTCGGGACCCAGCCTACGAGCAGTACTTC. Its protein is CASSRDPAYEQYF. This rearrangement joins TRBV6-1 to TRBJ2-7; D may be TRBD1 or TRBD2 (5 bases each). The CDR3 extends over 13 amino acids. Germline V gene sequence: CDR1 MNHNS, CDR2 SASEGT. Trimming took 5 bases from V and 2 from J, leaving 10 bases between them.

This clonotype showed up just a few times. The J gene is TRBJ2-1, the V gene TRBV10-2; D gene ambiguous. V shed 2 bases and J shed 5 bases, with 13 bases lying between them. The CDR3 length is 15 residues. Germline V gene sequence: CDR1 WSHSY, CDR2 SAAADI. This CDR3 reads CASSESSRPNNEQFF. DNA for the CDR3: TGCGCCAGCAGTGAGAGTTCGAGACCCAACAATGAGCAGTTCTTC.

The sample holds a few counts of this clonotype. The DNA for the CDR3 is TGTGCCAGCAGCCCCCGGTCGGGGTACGAGCAGTACTTC. Translated: CASSPRSGYEQYF. This chain joins TRBV7-9 and TRBJ2-7; the D gene is possibly TRBD2 (5 bases). This CDR3 contains 13 residues. From germline, CDR1 is SEHNR and CDR2 FQNEAQ (reference sequence). Trimming left V 5 bases short and J 4 bases short, with 12 bases between.

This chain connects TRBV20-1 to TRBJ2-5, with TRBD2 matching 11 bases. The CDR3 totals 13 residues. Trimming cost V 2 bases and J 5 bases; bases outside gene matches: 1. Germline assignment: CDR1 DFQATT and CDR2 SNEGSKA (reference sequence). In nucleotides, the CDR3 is TGCAGTGCTAGACCTAGCGGGAGGGAGACCCAGTACTTC. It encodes CSARPSGRETQYF.

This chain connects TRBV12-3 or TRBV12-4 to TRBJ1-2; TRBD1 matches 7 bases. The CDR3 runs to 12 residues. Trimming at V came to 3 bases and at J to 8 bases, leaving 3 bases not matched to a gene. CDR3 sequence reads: CASSLQDRGYTF. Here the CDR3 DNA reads TGTGCCAGCAGTTTGCAGGACAGGGGCTACACCTTC.

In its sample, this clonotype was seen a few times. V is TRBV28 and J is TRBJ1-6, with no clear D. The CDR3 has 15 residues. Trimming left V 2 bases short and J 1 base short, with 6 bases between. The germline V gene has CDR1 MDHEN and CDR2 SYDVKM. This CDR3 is CASSLEGSYNSPLHF. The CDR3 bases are TGTGCCAGCAGTTTAGAAGGTTCCTATAATTCACCCCTCCACTTT. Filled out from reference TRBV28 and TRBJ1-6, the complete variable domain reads DVKVTQSSRYLVKRTGEKVFLECVQDMDHENMFWYRQDPGLGLRLIYFSYDVKMKEKGDIPEGYSVSREKKERFSLILESASTNQTSMYLCASSLEGSYNSPLHFGNGTRLTVT.

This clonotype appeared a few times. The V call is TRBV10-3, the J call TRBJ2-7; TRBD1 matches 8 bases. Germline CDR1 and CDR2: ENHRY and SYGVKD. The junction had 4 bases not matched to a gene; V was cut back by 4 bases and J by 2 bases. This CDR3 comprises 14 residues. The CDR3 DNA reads TGTGCCATCAGTGGTTTGACAGGGGCCTACGAGCAGTACTTC. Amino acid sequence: CAISGLTGAYEQYF.